One and the same sample provided the 32 T cell receptor beta chains below, sequenced in a study of regulatory T cells in long-lasting Graves disease. As to time point: newly diagnosed GD, antithyroid drugs for less than 3 months. PBMCs provided the RNA from which the TCR library was made. Arm-PCR of CDR3 regions and iRepertoire HTBI primers were used to build TCR beta libraries. A single record per CDR3 protein comes from TCRdb applying MiXCR to the multiplex PCR reads. The data show hundreds of thousands of distinct CDR3 sequences, approximately 16% seen once. These same data were also listed under a study on T cells in Graves' hyperthyroidism and ophthalmopathy.

Sequences were derived from peripheral blood mononuclear cells (PBMCs), sampled at new diagnosis, from a patient treated with antithyroid drugs. The receptors here all came from a woman aged 40 to 50 with Graves disease.

The CDR3 DNA reads TGCAGCGTTGAGCGGGAGAGGCCAGGGGGCACAGATACGCAGTATTTT. As protein: CSVERERPGGTDTQYF. The chain couples TRBV29-1 to TRBJ2-3, with D perhaps matching TRBD2 (7 bases). Looked up from germline, CDR1 is SQVTM and CDR2 is ANQGSEA. CDR3 size: 16 residues. V was clipped by 3 bases and J by 1 base, with 17 bases between them.

This clonotype was recorded at least ten times. This sequence joins TRBV7-9 and TRBJ2-1; 8 nucleotides line up with TRBD2. Trimming cost V 4 bases and J 2 bases; bases outside gene matches: 4. The length of the CDR3 is 15 residues. Germline V gene sequence: CDR1 SEHNR, CDR2 FQNEAQ (reference sequence). Here the CDR3 DNA reads TGTGCCAGCAGCTCGAAACTAGCGGCCTACAATGAGCAGTTCTTC. As protein: CASSSKLAAYNEQFF.

This clonotype occurred many times. V gene TRBV20-1 combines with J gene TRBJ2-6; D uncertain. This CDR3 is 15 amino acids long. CDR1 is DFQATT and CDR2 is SNEGSKA in the germline V gene (reference sequence). V lost 0 bases and J lost 0, with 6 bases in between. In nucleotides, the CDR3 is TGCAGTGCTAGAGATGAATACTCTGGGGCCAACGTCCTGACTTTC. Translating gives CSARDEYSGANVLTF.

There are many counts of this clonotype. The chain is built from TRBV7-3 and TRBJ2-1, with TRBD1 matching 10 bases. Per germline, CDR1 SGHTA and CDR2 FQGTGA. After removal of 4 bases from V and 7 bases from J, the junction contained 1 base not matched to a gene. The CDR3 loop spans 13 amino acids. CDR3 in DNA: TGTGCCAGCAGCTCGGGACAGGGGAATGAGCAGTTCTTC. Translation: CASSSGQGNEQFF. The full variable domain, in which reference TRBV7-3 and TRBJ2-1 provide the parts outside the CDR3, is GAGVSQTPSNKVTEKGKYVELRCDPISGHTALYWYRQSLGQGPEFLIYFQGTGAADDSGLPNDRFFAVRPEGSVSTLKIQRTERGDSAVYLCASSSGQGNEQFFGPGTRLTVL.

This clonotype was seen at least ten times. The rearrangement links TRBV6-2 or TRBV6-3 to TRBJ2-1; D gene uncertain. CDR3 length: 15 amino acids. The V and J ends lost 2 bases and 2 bases respectively, with 10 bases between them. Looked up from germline, CDR1 is MNHEY and CDR2 is SVGEGT. As DNA, the CDR3 is TGTGCCAGCAGTTACGGGTTACCCCCCTACAATGAGCAGTTCTTC. Translated, it gives CASSYGLPPYNEQFF.

This chain connects TRBV4-1 to TRBJ2-5; the D gene is possibly TRBD2 (6 bases). The CDR3 spans 13 residues. CDR1 MGHRA and CDR2 YSYEKL come from the germline V gene. V was pared by 5 bases and J by 3 bases, with 10 bases between. CDR3: CASSNLAEETQYF. DNA of the CDR3: TGCGCCAGCAGCAATTTAGCGGAAGAGACCCAGTACTTC.

This clonotype has ten or more counts. This chain uses TRBV6-1 with TRBJ2-1, with 10 bases aligning to TRBD2. CDR3 length equals 18 residues. Germline assignment: CDR1 MNHNS and CDR2 SASEGT. V shed 7 bases, J shed 1 base, and the junction held 13 bases outside the gene matches. The CDR3 DNA is TGTGCCAGCAAACGAGGAACTAGCGGGGTCCCATCCTACAATGAGCAGTTCTTC. Its protein is CASKRGTSGVPSYNEQFF.

About this clonotype: Its ends do not fully match the called genes, so a read error is possible. This chain joins TRBV13 and TRBJ2-1; D unclear. Germline V CDR1 and CDR2: PRHDT, FYEKMQ (reference sequence). This CDR3 has 12 amino acids. DNA for the CDR3: TGTGCCAGAAGCTTAGGCGCAAATGAGCAGTTCTTC. It encodes CARSLGANEQFF.

In its sample, this clonotype was seen many times. The chain combines TRBV12-3 or TRBV12-4 with TRBJ2-7, with 12 bases that match TRBD2. V lost 5 bases and J lost 0; bases outside the gene matches: 5. CDR3 length equals 16 residues. As DNA, the CDR3 is TGTGCCAGCAGTCCAATGACTAGCGGGAGCTCCTACGAGCAGTACTTC. The encoded protein is CASSPMTSGSSYEQYF.

At least ten counts were recorded for this clonotype. The chain carries TRBV7-9 and TRBJ2-1; possible D gene TRBD2, 6 bases. V was pared by 4 bases and J by 6 bases, with 22 bases between. The CDR3 runs 17 residues. Germline assignment: CDR1 SEHNR and CDR2 FQNEAQ (reference sequence). The CDR3 DNA reads as TGTGCCAGCAGCTCCGCGTACTCTAGCGCAAGGGCCAATGAGCAGTTCTTC. This sequence encodes CASSSAYSSARANEQFF.

This clonotype was observed a few times. This may come from a read error, since a much larger clone is one base off. The chain links TRBV27 to TRBJ2-1; maybe TRBD2 (5 bases). The CDR3 loop spans 14 amino acids. With 3 bases removed from V and 3 bases from J, the gap between germline ends came to 9 bases. Per the germline V gene, CDR1 is MNHEY and CDR2 is SMNVEV (reference sequence). The CDR3 here is CASSLCGSYNEQFF. The CDR3, as DNA: TGTGCCAGCAGTTTGTGTGGGAGCTACAATGAGCAGTTCTTC.

The chain recombines TRBV6-1 with TRBJ1-1; D may be TRBD1 (6 bases). The germline CDR1 and CDR2 sequences are MNHNS and SASEGT. Trimming left V 6 bases short and J 3 bases short, with 17 bases between. The CDR3 has 15 residues. The CDR3 loop reads CASRGGSDSYTEAFF. The CDR3 DNA reads as TGTGCCAGCAGAGGGGGTTCAGATTCTTACACTGAAGCTTTCTTT.

Remarks on this clonotype: A read error is possible here, since a much larger clone lies one base away. The V call is TRBV7-9, the J call TRBJ2-1; TRBD1 agrees at 11 bases. Per germline, CDR1 SEHNR and CDR2 FQNEAQ (reference sequence). Trimming at V came to 5 bases and at J to 10 bases, leaving 4 bases not matched to a gene. The CDR3 runs to 13 residues. This CDR3 reads CASSADRGREQFF. The CDR3 bases are TGTGCCAGCAGCGCGGACAGGGGGCGCGAGCAGTTCTTC.

The sample holds a few counts of this clonotype. The chain recombines TRBV7-8 with TRBJ1-4; weak D call: TRBD1 (6 bases). Germline lookup yields CDR1 SGHVS and CDR2 FQNEAQ. V was clipped by 2 bases and J by 5 bases, with 12 bases between them. CDR3 length equals 15 residues. For the CDR3, the DNA is TGTGCCAGCAGCTTACGTTCCCAGGGGAATGAAAAACTGTTTTTT. Residues: CASSLRSQGNEKLFF.

This clonotype was observed at least ten times. V gene TRBV28 combines with J gene TRBJ1-1, with 9 bases that match TRBD1. The CDR3 is made up of 15 amino acids. Germline CDR1 MDHEN, CDR2 SYDVKM. V was pared by 1 base and J by 2 bases, with 2 bases of the junction left unmatched. The CDR3 region has the DNA TGTGCCAGCAGTTTATTGACAGGGGGAAACACTGAAGCTTTCTTT. It codes for CASSLLTGGNTEAFF. The whole variable domain, filled in from reference TRBV28 and TRBJ1-1, reads DVKVTQSSRYLVKRTGEKVFLECVQDMDHENMFWYRQDPGLGLRLIYFSYDVKMKEKGDIPEGYSVSREKKERFSLILESASTNQTSMYLCASSLLTGGNTEAFFGQGTRLTVV.

This clonotype was recorded many times. The V gene is TRBV7-3, the J gene TRBJ2-7; the match to TRBD1 covers 8 bases. Germline loops: CDR1 SGHTA, CDR2 FQGTGA. V lost 3 bases to trimming and J lost 3 bases; unmatched junction nucleotides: 4. This CDR3 is built from 14 residues. CDR3 DNA: TGTGCCAGCAGCTTCACCGGACAGGGCTACGAGCAGTACTTC. This translates into CASSFTGQGYEQYF.

This clonotype was found many times. The chain couples TRBV18 to TRBJ2-7; D may be TRBD1 (5 bases). This CDR3 region has 15 residues. The V end lost 6 bases, the J end lost 1 base, and 16 bases lay between the germline ends. Per the germline V gene, CDR1 is KGHSH and CDR2 is LQKENI. For the CDR3, the DNA is TGTGCCAGCTCCCCTCCCTCCAGGGTATCCTACGAGCAGTACTTC. It yields the protein CASSPPSRVSYEQYF. The full variable domain, its missing parts supplied by reference TRBV18 and TRBJ2-7, is NAGVMQNPRHLVRRRGQEARLRCSPMKGHSHVYWYRQLPEEGLKFMVYLQKENIIDESGMPKERFSAEFPKEGPSILRIQQVVRGDSAAYFCASSPPSRVSYEQYFGPGTRLTVT.

The chain carries TRBV20-1 and TRBJ2-1; no firm D call. The CDR3 length is 12 residues. Germline assignment: CDR1 DFQATT and CDR2 SNEGSKA (reference sequence). Deletions cut 2 bases from V and 9 bases from J, with 11 bases between. CDR3 nucleotides: TGCAGTGCTAGAAACACAGTATCTGAGCAGTTCTTC. Translation gives CSARNTVSEQFF.

The chain employs TRBV27 and TRBJ1-5; maybe TRBD1 (5 bases). CDR1 MNHEY and CDR2 SMNVEV come from the germline V gene (reference sequence). The V end lost 8 bases, the J end lost 5 bases, and 13 bases lay between the germline ends. The CDR3 consists of 13 residues. In DNA form, the CDR3 reads TGTGCCAGCGGGGGGGTAGGGGATCAGCCCCAGCATTTT. It is translated as CASGGVGDQPQHF.

At least ten counts were recorded for this clonotype. V gene TRBV24-1 combines with J gene TRBJ1-4; 8 bases fit TRBD1. The CDR3 length is 15 residues. Germline-derived CDR1 and CDR2 are KGHDR and SFDVKD. Losses at the gene ends were 4 bases for V and 0 bases for J; bases not matched to a gene: 0. For the CDR3, the DNA is TGTGCCACCAGTGAGGGACAGGCAACTAATGAAAAACTGTTTTTT. Protein product: CATSEGQATNEKLFF.

This clonotype was seen ten or more times. The chain couples TRBV12-3 or TRBV12-4 to TRBJ2-4; 7 bases fit TRBD1. The CDR3 has 15 amino acids. Trimming removed 6 bases from V and 1 base from J; junction bases left unmatched: 6. In nucleotides, the CDR3 is TGTGCCAGCAGCGAAACAGGGGTGGCCAAAAACATTCAGTACTTC. Translation: CASSETGVAKNIQYF.

This clonotype was seen at least ten times. This CDR3 reads CASSLSAVGNYGYTF. In DNA form, the CDR3 reads TGTGCCAGCAGTTTATCTGCAGTCGGCAACTATGGCTACACCTTC. The chain employs TRBV27 and TRBJ1-2; no clear D gene. The CDR3 has 15 residues. The V end lost 0 bases, the J end lost 2 bases, and 10 bases lay between the germline ends. Germline V gene lookup returns CDR1 MNHEY and CDR2 SMNVEV (reference sequence).

This chain's CDR3 is CSASLGIGPYNEQFF. CDR3 DNA sequence: TGCAGTGCTTCCTTGGGAATTGGTCCCTACAATGAGCAGTTCTTC. The chain links TRBV20-1 to TRBJ2-1; no clear D gene. The germline V gene encodes CDR1 DFQATT and CDR2 SNEGSKA (reference sequence). This CDR3 contains 15 residues. Trimming cost V 5 bases and J 2 bases, with 16 bases left between them.

This clonotype was recorded a few times. This chain connects TRBV29-1 to TRBJ2-7; 11 nucleotides match TRBD2. Germline assignment: CDR1 SQVTM and CDR2 ANQGSEA. V was pared by 7 bases and J by 3 bases, with 2 bases of the junction left unmatched. The CDR3 has 12 amino acids. The CDR3 DNA reads TGCAGCGCTACTAGCGGGAGCTACGAGCAGTACTTC. Its protein product is CSATSGSYEQYF.

The V and J genes are TRBV6-1 and TRBJ2-7; TRBD2 matches 8 bases. V lost 8 bases to trimming and J lost 0 bases; unmatched junction nucleotides: 6. The CDR3 contains 14 residues. In germline, CDR1 is MNHNS, CDR2 SASEGT. The CDR3 DNA is TGTGCCAGCGGGGCGGGAGGCCTCTCCTACGAGCAGTACTTC. This encodes CASGAGGLSYEQYF.

This clonotype was counted ten times or more. The DNA of the CDR3 is TGTGCCAGCAGTTTTGGGGGCCCAAACACTGAAGCTTTCTTT. It is translated as CASSFGGPNTEAFF. The genes are TRBV27 and TRBJ1-1; D perhaps matches TRBD1 (6 bases). Germline V lookup: CDR1 MNHEY, CDR2 SMNVEV (reference sequence). Deletions cut 3 bases from V and 2 bases from J, with 10 bases between. This CDR3 is built from 14 residues.

This chain joins TRBV7-6 and TRBJ2-1; no definite D call. The V and J ends lost 5 bases and 6 bases respectively, with 14 bases between them. This CDR3 comprises 14 residues. Germline CDR1 is SGHVS and CDR2 is FNYEAQ. The CDR3 coding sequence is TGTGCCAGCAGCAGCAGGCCTTCTGGCAATGAGCAGTTCTTC. This sequence encodes CASSSRPSGNEQFF.

The sample holds many counts of this clonotype. The chain joins TRBV12-3 or TRBV12-4 to TRBJ2-3; 9 bases line up with TRBD2. The CDR3 totals 17 residues. The V gene end was trimmed by 2 bases and the J gene end by 1 base; junction bases not matched to a gene: 7. In DNA, the CDR3 is TGTGCCAGCAGTTTATTATCCTTAGCGGGGGGCACAGATACGCAGTATTTT. Its protein product is CASSLLSLAGGTDTQYF.

This clonotype was picked up many times. This chain uses TRBV7-9 with TRBJ2-5, with 10 nucleotides matching TRBD2. The CDR3 is made up of 15 amino acids. V was pared by 5 bases and J by 2 bases, with 5 bases of the junction left unmatched. Germline CDR1 and CDR2: SEHNR and FQNEAQ (reference sequence). CDR3 region: CASSATLAGQETQYF. The CDR3 DNA sequence: TGTGCCAGCAGCGCTACACTAGCGGGACAAGAGACCCAGTACTTC. Full variable domain (rest looked up from reference TRBV7-9 and TRBJ2-5): DTGVSQNPRHKITKRGQNVTFRCDPISEHNRLYWYRQTLGQGPEFLTYFQNEAQLEKSRLLSDRFSAERPKGSFSTLEIQRTEQGDSAMYLCASSATLAGQETQYFGPGTRLLVL.

This clonotype showed up many times. The rearrangement uses TRBV7-2 and TRBJ2-7; 7 nucleotides match TRBD2. The CDR3 is made up of 16 amino acids. Germline V gene data show CDR1 as SGHTA and CDR2 as FQGNSA. The ends lost 5 bases at V and 2 bases at J; junction bases unmatched: 12. CDR3 loop: CASSRSQEAGPYEQYF. Written as DNA, the CDR3 is TGTGCCAGCAGCCGAAGTCAGGAAGCGGGGCCCTACGAGCAGTACTTC.

This clonotype was seen only a few times. This chain connects TRBV5-1 to TRBJ2-2; TRBD2 aligns across 12 bases. This CDR3 comprises 17 residues. Germline CDR1 is SGHRS and CDR2 is YFSETQ. Germline trimming cut 3 bases from V and 4 bases from J; bases unmatched to any gene: 7. The CDR3 nucleotides read TGCGCCAGCAGCTCCTCCACTAGCGGGGGGATCACCGGGGAGCTGTTTTTT. Encoded protein: CASSSSTSGGITGELFF.

V usage is TRBV19 and J usage is TRBJ2-2, with D maybe TRBD2 (6 bases). The CDR3 is 15 residues long. Germline V gene sequence: CDR1 LNHDA, CDR2 SQIVND (reference sequence). Trimming pared 0 bases from V and 4 bases from J, leaving 9 bases between. The CDR3 nucleotides read TGTGCCAGTAGTATAGATGGAGGGACCACCGGGGAGCTGTTTTTT. It encodes CASSIDGGTTGELFF.